These 26 T cell receptor beta chains share one sample of origin, sequenced in a study of T-cell memory formation after mild COVID-19. TCRdb re-called the 5' RACE reads with MiXCR, one entry per CDR3 protein. The data contain about 270,000 distinct CDR3 sequences, roughly 18% of them seen just once; the ten biggest clones take up roughly 23%. Sequences were obtained from PBMCs or a T cell subset sorted from them (not recorded which). Source of these receptors: a man younger than 30 who had mild COVID-19 (a few samples of this study predate the infection). Cell type and time point are not known.

The rearrangement links TRBV15 to TRBJ2-1; D perhaps matches TRBD1 (7 bases). Germline V CDR1 and CDR2: LNHNV, YYDKDF (reference sequence). The CDR3 runs to 13 residues. V shed 3 bases and J shed 13 bases, with 16 bases lying between them. The DNA for the CDR3 is TGTGCCACCAGCAGGAACCAGGGGGGCGGCCAGTTCTTC. Translating it yields CATSRNQGGGQFF.

A single count supports this clonotype. The genes are TRBV18 and TRBJ2-7, with 9 bases aligning to TRBD1. The germline CDR1 and CDR2 sequences are KGHSH and LQKENI. CDR3 length: 17 residues. Trimming removed 2 bases from V and 5 bases from J; junction bases left unmatched: 13. In nucleotides, the CDR3 is TGTGCCAGCTCACCAACGGACAGGGGACGACCTGGGAACGAGCAGTACTTC. Encoded protein: CASSPTDRGRPGNEQYF.

A few counts support this clonotype. This chain links TRBV11-2 with TRBJ2-1; 10 nucleotides match TRBD1. CDR3 length: 17 amino acids. Trimming took 3 bases from V and 6 from J; bases not matched to a gene: 11. The germline CDR1 and CDR2 sequences are SGHAT and FQNNGV. This CDR3 is CASSLGWGTGAVNEQFF. In nucleotides, the CDR3 is TGTGCCAGCAGCTTGGGGTGGGGGACAGGGGCCGTCAATGAGCAGTTCTTC.

This clonotype was seen only a few times. V is TRBV3-1 and J is TRBJ1-1, with D perhaps TRBD1 (5 bases). Germline V gene lookup returns CDR1 LGHDT and CDR2 YNNKEL (reference sequence). The CDR3 consists of 15 residues. V gave up 0 bases and J gave up 3 bases, with 11 bases separating them. In DNA, the CDR3 is TGTGCCAGCAGCCAAGAGGGTTGGGGACACACTGAAGCTTTCTTT. Protein product: CASSQEGWGHTEAFF. Full variable domain (remainder filled in from reference TRBV3-1 and TRBJ1-1): DTAVSQTPKYLVTQMGNDKSIKCEQNLGHDTMYWYKQDSKKFLKIMFSYNNKELIINETVPNRFSPKSPDKAHLNLHINSLELGDSAVYFCASSQEGWGHTEAFFGQGTRLTVV.

The rearrangement links TRBV6-2 or TRBV6-3 to TRBJ2-6; D not certain. CDR3 length: 16 amino acids. The germline V and J ends were trimmed by 0 bases and 0 bases, with 6 bases remaining between them. Germline CDR1 reads MNHEY; CDR2 reads SVGEGT. CDR3 residues: CASSYSGLSGANVLTF. The DNA of the CDR3 is TGTGCCAGCAGTTACTCTGGCCTCTCTGGGGCCAACGTCCTGACTTTC.

The chain couples TRBV7-6 to TRBJ2-5, with 7 nucleotides matching TRBD1. Losses at the gene ends were 5 bases for V and 5 bases for J; bases not matched to a gene: 11. CDR1 SGHVS and CDR2 FNYEAQ come from the germline V gene. The CDR3 is made up of 15 amino acids. The CDR3 DNA sequence: TGTGCCAGCAGCCCTACGACAGGGTCTTGGGAGACCCAGTACTTC. The encoded protein is CASSPTTGSWETQYF.

This clonotype has only a few counts. V usage is TRBV27 and J usage is TRBJ2-5; 9 bases align to TRBD2. Per the germline V gene, CDR1 is MNHEY and CDR2 is SMNVEV (reference sequence). Unmatched junction bases numbered 10, after V lost 4 bases and J lost 7 bases. This CDR3 comprises 15 residues. CDR3 loop: CASSSGVAGVVTQYF. CDR3 nucleotide sequence: TGTGCCAGCAGTTCCGGGGTAGCGGGGGTAGTGACCCAGTACTTC.

The chain uses TRBV27 and TRBJ1-2, with unresolved D. The CDR3 runs 13 residues. Trimming took 8 bases from V and 2 from J, leaving 12 bases between them. Germline CDR1 reads MNHEY; CDR2 reads SMNVEV (reference sequence). As DNA, the CDR3 is TGTGCCAGCGCGCCAGGACTAAACTATGGCTACACCTTC. It is translated as CASAPGLNYGYTF.

The gene calls are TRBV15 and TRBJ2-5; D not certain. Germline CDR1 is LNHNV and CDR2 is YYDKDF (reference sequence). The ends were cut back, 6 bases at V and 5 bases at J, with 13 bases in the middle. The CDR3 loop spans 13 amino acids. The CDR3 region has the DNA TGTGCCACCAGTACCCTTTACTGGGAGACCCAGTACTTC. Translating gives CATSTLYWETQYF.

The rearrangement links TRBV20-1 to TRBJ2-3; D not certain. CDR3 length: 13 amino acids. Trimming shortened V by 0 bases and J by 1 base, and 5 bases separated the two germline ends. Looked up from germline, CDR1 is DFQATT and CDR2 is SNEGSKA (reference sequence). The CDR3 reads CSARDSGTDTQYF. Written as DNA, the CDR3 is TGCAGTGCTAGAGATTCCGGCACAGATACGCAGTATTTT.

This clonotype was counted a few times. The rearrangement uses TRBV29-1 and TRBJ2-2, with D tentatively TRBD1 (5 bases). The CDR3 is made up of 14 amino acids. V lost 3 bases, J lost 5 bases, and 13 bases lay in between. Germline V gives CDR1 SQVTM, CDR2 ANQGSEA. The CDR3 sequence: CSVDKGYATGELFF. CDR3 nucleotide sequence: TGCAGCGTTGATAAGGGGTACGCTACCGGGGAGCTGTTTTTT.

The rearrangement joins TRBV7-2 to TRBJ2-3; TRBD1 matches at 7 bases. The trim removed 4 bases at V and 2 bases at J, leaving 6 bases unmatched. Germline V gives CDR1 SGHTA, CDR2 FQGNSA. The CDR3 spans 15 residues. The CDR3 here is CASSSTGFFTDTQYF. CDR3 in DNA: TGTGCCAGCAGCTCGACAGGGTTTTTCACAGATACGCAGTATTTT.

This clonotype was seen only a few times. This sequence joins TRBV5-1 and TRBJ2-5; D might be TRBD1 or TRBD2, each matching 6 bases. Germline loops: CDR1 SGHRS, CDR2 YFSETQ. This CDR3 has 15 residues. Trimming pared 5 bases from V and 5 bases from J, leaving 19 bases between. CDR3 bases: TGCGCCAGCAGGCCGGGGGCTATCGACGGGGAGACCCAGTACTTC. Its translation is CASRPGAIDGETQYF.

This clonotype occurred a few times. CDR3 in DNA: TGCGCCAGCAGTTGGACCCGTTTAGGCTACGAGCAGTACTTC. Translated, it gives CASSWTRLGYEQYF. The chain carries TRBV10-2 and TRBJ2-7; D ambiguous. The germline V and J ends were trimmed by 5 bases and 3 bases, with 14 bases remaining between them. In germline, CDR1 is WSHSY, CDR2 SAAADI. The CDR3 consists of 14 residues.

In this sample, this clonotype turned up many times. CDR3 loop: CASSFQFGAGNTIYF. Here the CDR3 DNA reads TGTGCCAGCAGCTTCCAGTTTGGGGCTGGAAACACCATATATTTT. The chain uses TRBV7-2 and TRBJ1-3, with D unresolved. The ends were cut back, 3 bases at V and 2 bases at J, with 11 bases in the middle. The CDR3 has 15 amino acids. CDR1 is SGHTA and CDR2 is FQGNSA in the germline V gene.

This clonotype is judged medium-sized. DNA for the CDR3: TGCAGTGCCAAGAACTCGGGGGGATACAATGAGCAGTTCTTC. It codes for CSAKNSGGYNEQFF. The J gene is TRBJ2-1, the V gene TRBV20-1; 7 nucleotides align to TRBD2. J gave up 4 bases and V 6 bases, and 9 bases lay outside the gene matches. The CDR3 runs to 14 residues. Per germline, CDR1 DFQATT and CDR2 SNEGSKA (reference sequence).

This chain uses TRBV12-3 or TRBV12-4 with TRBJ1-5; unclear D gene. The CDR3 loop spans 11 amino acids. V lost 7 bases and J lost 3, with 4 bases in between. In DNA form, the CDR3 reads TGTGCCAGCACCTACAATCAGCCCCAGCATTTT. Amino acid sequence: CASTYNQPQHF.

The chain is built from TRBV4-2 and TRBJ2-3; D is unclear. Germline V gene data show CDR1 as LGHNA and CDR2 as YNFKEQ. The CDR3 totals 13 residues. V lost 2 bases to trimming and J lost 3 bases, with 6 bases between them. CDR3 in amino acids: CASSQPGTDTQYF. The CDR3, as DNA: TGTGCCAGCAGCCAACCTGGGACAGATACGCAGTATTTT.

This rearrangement joins TRBV20-1 to TRBJ2-7; D might be TRBD1 (5 bases). V was clipped by 0 bases and J by 5 bases, with 8 bases between them. The CDR3 has 12 amino acids. Germline values: CDR1 DFQATT, CDR2 SNEGSKA (reference sequence). CDR3 protein: CSARDDSHEQYF. The CDR3 bases are TGCAGTGCTAGAGACGACAGCCACGAGCAGTACTTC.

This clonotype has more than one count but fewer than ten. The chain combines TRBV5-1 with TRBJ2-5; D is perhaps TRBD1 or TRBD2 (7 bases each). Trimming pared 0 bases from V and 2 bases from J, leaving 14 bases between. The CDR3 is 16 amino acids. Germline V gives CDR1 SGHRS, CDR2 YFSETQ. The DNA for the CDR3 is TGCGCCAGCAGCTTGGTGGCAGGGGGGGAACAAGAGACCCAGTACTTC. Translating gives CASSLVAGGEQETQYF.

This clonotype was seen more than once but under ten times. The chain combines TRBV7-2 with TRBJ1-3; perhaps TRBD1 as D (5 bases). The CDR3 is made up of 16 amino acids. The V gene lost 5 bases and the J gene lost 1 base, with 15 bases spanning the gap. Germline V lookup: CDR1 SGHTA, CDR2 FQGNSA. CDR3 in amino acids: CASSQSTAGSGNTIYF. CDR3 bases: TGTGCCAGCAGCCAAAGCACCGCAGGGTCTGGAAACACCATATATTTT.

This clonotype was counted only a few times. The CDR3 DNA reads as TGTGCCAGCAGCCAAGCGGGAAGCGGGGGGGATACGCAGTATTTT. This gives the protein CASSQAGSGGDTQYF. The chain couples TRBV7-2 to TRBJ2-3; TRBD2 matches 9 bases. The CDR3 loop spans 15 amino acids. Germline V gene sequence: CDR1 SGHTA, CDR2 FQGNSA. Unmatched junction bases numbered 9, after V lost 5 bases and J lost 6 bases.

Ten or more counts support this clonotype. This chain uses TRBV7-9 with TRBJ2-5, with TRBD2 matching over 9 bases. This CDR3 region has 13 residues. CDR1 and CDR2 from the germline V gene are SEHNR and FQNEAQ (reference sequence). With 7 bases clipped from V and 6 bases from J, the junction kept 6 bases outside the gene matches. The CDR3 DNA reads TGTGCCAGCACCCTAGCGGGGATTCAGACCCAGTACTTC. Protein product: CASTLAGIQTQYF.

This clonotype was seen repeatedly, ten times or more. The chain recombines TRBV15 with TRBJ2-7; TRBD1 aligns across 8 bases. Germline assignment: CDR1 LNHNV and CDR2 YYDKDF (reference sequence). This CDR3 is built from 15 residues. Losses at the gene ends were 5 bases for V and 0 bases for J; bases not matched to a gene: 6. As DNA, the CDR3 is TGTGCCACCAGCGGACAGGGACTTAGCTCCTACGAGCAGTACTTC. Its protein is CATSGQGLSSYEQYF.

The chain links TRBV12-3 or TRBV12-4 to TRBJ2-7; D uncertain. V gave up 6 bases and J gave up 6 bases, with 21 bases separating them. The CDR3 runs to 15 residues. CDR3 sequence reads: CASRSSSGPLREQYF. The CDR3 DNA reads as TGTGCCAGCAGAAGCAGCAGTGGCCCCTTACGCGAGCAGTACTTC.

This clonotype has just a few counts. The chain joins TRBV4-1 to TRBJ2-3; 7 bases match TRBD1. Germline CDR1 and CDR2: MGHRA and YSYEKL. The CDR3 is 15 amino acids. The V gene end was trimmed by 4 bases and the J gene end by 2 bases; junction bases not matched to a gene: 6. CDR3 DNA sequence: TGCGCCAGCAGCCGGGACAGCCAGTTCACAGATACGCAGTATTTT. Translation gives CASSRDSQFTDTQYF.